This T cell receptor (beta chain) originates from a study of shared clonotypes between healthy human individuals. CDR3 length: 16 residues. The ends were cut back, 4 bases at V and 7 bases at J, with 20 bases in the middle. The germline CDR1 and CDR2 sequences are MDHEN and SYDVKM. Data came from immunoSEQ multiplex PCR; TCRdb stores just in-frame clones and leaves some out. The sample has about 2.2 million clones, around 95% seen once. Regarding the study as a whole: Represented diversity, genetic and exposure-history alike, was limited by few donors.

Concerning this clone itself: Its antigen remains unknown.

Naive CD8 isolation took CD45RO-negative cells positively selected for CCR7 and excluded terminally differentiated effector memory CD45RA+ cells. This receptor was taken from a man between 18 and 35 years old in good health. Some clones in this sample may be carry-over from other donors' samples. This chain links TRBV28 with TRBJ1-3; TRBD1 is a possible D gene (5 bases). The sequencing input was naive CD8+ T cells from PBMCs. CDR3 nucleotide sequence: TGTGCCAGCAGTTCTCCCCGGGGCATAAACGGGAACACCATATATTTT. Translated: CASSSPRGINGNTIYF.